Below, 19 T cell receptor beta chains from the same sample are listed, as sequenced in a study of blood T cell repertoires in COVID-19. The assay was immunoSEQ multiplex PCR, and TCRdb's table has in-frame clones only and misses some. The sample holds about 270,000 clones, nearly 90% seen once. The specimen was PBMCs or T cells enriched from blood (not recorded which). Receptors were obtained from a woman between 25 and 40 years old who had recovered from COVID-19.

The chain combines TRBV11-2 with TRBJ2-6, with 7 bases matching TRBD2. Trimming took 4 bases from V and 4 from J; bases not matched to a gene: 7. The germline V gene has CDR1 SGHAT and CDR2 FQNNGV. CDR3 size: 16 residues. The CDR3 region is CASSSNSGSGANVLTF. The CDR3 region has the DNA TGTGCCAGCAGCTCCAATAGCGGGTCCGGGGCCAACGTCCTGACTTTC.

This clone has a single count. The V call is TRBV2, the J call TRBJ1-5; 7 bases fit TRBD1. V dropped 8 bases and J dropped 5; count of bases not matched to a gene: 6. There are 13 residues in the CDR3. CDR1 and CDR2 (germline): SNHLY, FYNNEI. The chain's CDR3 is CASADRAYQPQHF. For the CDR3, the DNA is TGTGCCAGCGCCGACAGGGCGTATCAGCCCCAGCATTTT. Based on the CDR3 plus reference TRBV2 and TRBJ1-5, the full variable domain is EPEVTQTPSHQVTQMGQEVILRCVPISNHLYFYWYRQILGQKVEFLVSFYNNEISEKSEIFDDQFSVERPDGSNFTLKIRSTKLEDSAMYFCASADRAYQPQHFGDGTRLSIL.

The genes are TRBV11-3 and TRBJ2-5; possible D gene TRBD1, 7 bases. Trimming pared 5 bases from V and 5 bases from J, leaving 12 bases between. This CDR3 region has 13 residues. Germline V CDR1 and CDR2: SGHNT, YENEEA. DNA of the CDR3: TGTGCCAGCAGCCCAGGAGGGGGCGAGACCCAGTACTTC. Its protein is CASSPGGGETQYF.

The V and J genes are TRBV10-3 and TRBJ2-5; D is ambiguous. CDR1 is ENHRY, CDR2 SYGVKD, per germline. Trimming took 1 base from V and 5 from J, leaving 8 bases between them. This CDR3 has 13 residues. CDR3 DNA: TGTGCCATCAGTGAGTTGGTCAGGGAGACCCAGTACTTC. It is translated as CAISELVRETQYF.

The chain couples TRBV7-8 to TRBJ2-2; the match to TRBD2 covers 7 bases. J lost 6 bases, V lost 5 bases, and 9 bases had no gene match. Germline loops: CDR1 SGHVS, CDR2 FQNEAQ. This CDR3 spans 15 amino acids. The chain's CDR3 is CASSPRREISGELFF. The CDR3, as DNA: TGTGCCAGCAGCCCCAGGCGGGAGATATCCGGGGAGCTGTTTTTT.

The rearrangement uses TRBV27 and TRBJ2-3; no clear D gene. From germline, CDR1 is MNHEY and CDR2 SMNVEV (reference sequence). Trimming cost V 2 bases and J 7 bases, with 10 bases left between them. This CDR3 contains 13 residues. CDR3: CASSLGAWNTQYF. In DNA, the CDR3 is TGTGCCAGCAGTTTAGGAGCGTGGAATACGCAGTATTTT.

J is TRBJ2-1 and V is TRBV9; D unclear. This CDR3 has 17 amino acids. Trimming pared 1 base from V and 0 bases from J, leaving 14 bases between. CDR1 is SGDLS and CDR2 is YYNGEE in the germline V gene. The CDR3 DNA follows: TGTGCCAGCAGCGTAATGGCTAGTCTCCGCTCCTACAATGAGCAGTTCTTC. It yields the protein CASSVMASLRSYNEQFF. Looking up the rest from reference TRBV9 and TRBJ2-1 gives the full variable domain: DSGVTQTPKHLITATGQRVTLRCSPRSGDLSVYWYQQSLDQGLQFLIQYYNGEERAKGNILERFSAQQFPDLHSELNLSSLELGDSALYFCASSVMASLRSYNEQFFGPGTRLTVL.

The rearrangement uses TRBV5-4 and TRBJ1-1; D remains ambiguous. Trimming stripped 4 bases from V and 3 bases from J, with 10 bases between. CDR3 size: 13 residues. Germline V gene sequence: CDR1 SGHNT, CDR2 YYREEE (reference sequence). CDR3 amino acids: CASSPTPDTEAFF. The CDR3 bases are TGTGCCAGCAGCCCCACGCCGGACACTGAAGCTTTCTTT. The full variable domain, in which reference TRBV5-4 and TRBJ1-1 provide the parts outside the CDR3, is ETGVTQSPTHLIKTRGQQVTLRCSSQSGHNTVSWYQQALGQGPQFIFQYYREEENGRGNFPPRFSGLQFPNYSSELNVNALELDDSALYLCASSPTPDTEAFFGQGTRLTVV.

This clone was picked up one time. V gene TRBV27 combines with J gene TRBJ1-5; D might be TRBD1 (6 bases). CDR3 length equals 15 residues. V was pared by 0 bases and J by 7 bases, with 13 bases between. Germline loops: CDR1 MNHEY, CDR2 SMNVEV (reference sequence). This CDR3 reads CASSLSHRDGQPQHF. The DNA of the CDR3 is TGTGCCAGCAGTTTATCCCACAGGGATGGACAGCCCCAGCATTTT.

This chain uses TRBV11-3 with TRBJ1-2; D gene unclear. V shed 6 bases and J shed 4 bases, with 15 bases lying between them. Germline V CDR1 and CDR2: SGHNT, YENEEA. This CDR3 is 14 amino acids long. CDR3 sequence: CASSYKQNTYGYTF. CDR3 in DNA: TGTGCCAGCAGTTACAAACAGAATACCTATGGCTACACCTTC.

V gene TRBV11-2 combines with J gene TRBJ1-3; no clear D gene. This CDR3 contains 18 residues. V was cut by 2 bases and J by 2 bases, with 19 bases left in between. Per the germline V gene, CDR1 is SGHAT and CDR2 is FQNNGV. Here the CDR3 DNA reads TGTGCCAGCAGCTTAATCAAAACCGTTAAGCCGGCTGGAAACACCATATATTTT. Translating it yields CASSLIKTVKPAGNTIYF.

CDR3 protein: CASSINPGGSTEAFF. The DNA of the CDR3 is TGTGCCAGTAGTATAAACCCAGGGGGGTCCACTGAAGCTTTCTTT. The V gene is TRBV19, the J gene TRBJ1-1, with 7 positions matching TRBD1. This CDR3 spans 15 amino acids. Germline loops: CDR1 LNHDA, CDR2 SQIVND (reference sequence). V was pared by 2 bases and J by 4 bases, with 7 bases of the junction left unmatched. The complete variable domain, with remaining parts taken from reference TRBV19 and TRBJ1-1, reads DGGITQSPKYLFRKEGQNVTLSCEQNLNHDAMYWYRQDPGQGLRLIYYSQIVNDFQKGDIAEGYSVSREKKESFPLTVTSAQKNPTAFYLCASSINPGGSTEAFFGQGTRLTVV.

This chain uses TRBV2 with TRBJ2-1; D call uncertain. V was cut by 5 bases and J by 0 bases, with 5 bases left in between. CDR1 and CDR2 (germline): SNHLY, FYNNEI. The CDR3 runs 13 residues. As DNA, the CDR3 is TGTGCCAGCAGTCTCAGCTCCTACAATGAGCAGTTCTTC. This encodes CASSLSSYNEQFF. Using reference TRBV2 and TRBJ2-1 for the parts outside the CDR3, the full variable domain is EPEVTQTPSHQVTQMGQEVILRCVPISNHLYFYWYRQILGQKVEFLVSFYNNEISEKSEIFDDQFSVERPDGSNFTLKIRSTKLEDSAMYFCASSLSSYNEQFFGPGTRLTVL.

The chain's CDR3 is CASSPLPAGLYF. The CDR3 DNA sequence: TGTGCCAGCAGCCCCCTACCAGCGGGGCTGTACTTC. The chain recombines TRBV6-4 with TRBJ2-5; 7 bases agree with TRBD2. Germline V gene lookup returns CDR1 MRHNA and CDR2 SNTAGT. Trimming at V came to 6 bases and at J to 13 bases, leaving 11 bases not matched to a gene. The CDR3 loop spans 12 amino acids.

The CDR3, as DNA: TGTGCCAGCAGCTTTACAGGGAGGGACTACGAGCAGTACTTC. The encoded protein is CASSFTGRDYEQYF. The chain uses TRBV7-9 and TRBJ2-7; TRBD2 is a possible D gene (7 bases). Germline V gene sequence: CDR1 SEHNR, CDR2 FQNEAQ (reference sequence). CDR3 length equals 14 residues. The V and J ends lost 3 bases and 3 bases respectively, with 12 bases between them.

The rearrangement links TRBV4-2 to TRBJ2-7; 8 nucleotides line up with TRBD2. This CDR3 spans 16 amino acids. The germline gives CDR1 LGHNA, CDR2 YNFKEQ. V dropped 0 bases and J dropped 1; count of bases not matched to a gene: 5. The DNA of the CDR3 is TGTGCCAGCAGCCAAGATAGCAGCGGGAGATCCTACGAGCAGTACTTC. Translating it yields CASSQDSSGRSYEQYF.

The J gene is TRBJ1-2, the V gene TRBV6-5; TRBD1 is a possible D gene (5 bases). The CDR3 runs to 15 residues. Trimming removed 0 bases from V and 3 bases from J, with 11 bases in between. Germline V gene data show CDR1 as MNHEY and CDR2 as SVGAGI. CDR3 region: CASSYSGGADYGYTF. The CDR3 coding sequence is TGTGCCAGCAGTTACTCTGGTGGGGCAGACTATGGCTACACCTTC.

The chain uses TRBV2 and TRBJ2-3, with unresolved D. The V end lost 5 bases, the J end lost 6 bases, and 6 bases lay between the germline ends. The CDR3 length is 11 residues. Germline CDR1 is SNHLY and CDR2 is FYNNEI. CDR3 bases: TGTGCCAGCAGTCCCGTGGATACGCAGTATTTT. Protein: CASSPVDTQYF.

The rearrangement links TRBV5-1 to TRBJ2-7; D not certain. V was trimmed by 4 bases and J by 0 bases, leaving 20 bases between them. Germline V gives CDR1 SGHRS, CDR2 YFSETQ. The CDR3 covers 17 residues. The CDR3 DNA follows: TGCGCCAGCAGCCCAACCCCCTACGGGTTGAGCTCCTACGAGCAGTACTTC. It codes for CASSPTPYGLSSYEQYF.